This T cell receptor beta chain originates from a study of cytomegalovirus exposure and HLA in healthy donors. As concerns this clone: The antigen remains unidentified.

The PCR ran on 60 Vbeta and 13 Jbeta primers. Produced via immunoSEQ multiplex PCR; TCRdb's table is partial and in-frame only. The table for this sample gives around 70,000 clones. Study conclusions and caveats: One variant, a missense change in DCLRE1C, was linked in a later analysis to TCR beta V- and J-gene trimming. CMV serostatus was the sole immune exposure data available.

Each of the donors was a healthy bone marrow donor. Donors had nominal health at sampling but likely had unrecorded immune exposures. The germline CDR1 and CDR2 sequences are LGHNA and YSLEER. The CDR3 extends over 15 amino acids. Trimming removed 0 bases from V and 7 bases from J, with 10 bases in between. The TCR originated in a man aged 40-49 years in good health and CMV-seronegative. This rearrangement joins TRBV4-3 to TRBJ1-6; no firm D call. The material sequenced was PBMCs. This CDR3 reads CASSQDRQRNSPLHF. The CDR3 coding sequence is TGCGCCAGCAGCCAAGACCGGCAGAGGAATTCACCCCTCCACTTT.